One sample yielded the 18 T cell receptor beta chains listed below, sequenced in a study of Graves' ophthalmopathy and Graves' hyperthyroidism. Using RNA transcripts, the TCR beta CDR3 regions were amplified. RT-PCR in the first round used HTBI primers; a second-round multiplex PCR followed. MiXCR, applied by TCRdb to the multiplex PCR reads, yields one record per CDR3 protein. Of under 200,000 distinct CDR3 sequences in the sample, around two fifths are singletons; the top ten hold under 7%. The sequenced sample was peripheral blood. All receptors come from a woman aged 40 to 49 with Graves' ophthalmopathy.

This clonotype was observed at least ten times. CDR3 in amino acids: CAWSPGATNEKLFF. Written as DNA, the CDR3 is TGTGCCTGGAGTCCCGGCGCCACTAATGAAAAACTGTTTTTT. The chain couples TRBV30 to TRBJ1-4; no clear D gene. This CDR3 contains 14 residues. V was cut by 2 bases and J by 2 bases, with 9 bases left in between. Germline loops: CDR1 GTSNPN, CDR2 SVGIG (reference sequence).

This clonotype was observed at least ten times. This sequence joins TRBV19 and TRBJ1-2; 9 bases agree with TRBD1. The CDR3 contains 14 residues. CDR1 LNHDA and CDR2 SQIVND come from the germline V gene (reference sequence). The CDR3 DNA is TGTGCAACAAAACTGGGACAGGGAAACTATGGCTACACCTTC. It encodes CATKLGQGNYGYTF.

The rearrangement joins TRBV6-1 to TRBJ2-7; D is uncertain. The ends were cut back, 2 bases at V and 3 bases at J, with 11 bases in the middle. This CDR3 has 14 amino acids. The V gene's germline CDR1 is MNHNS and CDR2 SASEGT. CDR3 loop: CASSESFVIYEQYF. The CDR3 DNA follows: TGTGCCAGCAGTGAAAGTTTCGTAATCTACGAGCAGTACTTC.

On this clonotype itself: Here the CDR3 omits its conserved ending phenylalanine or tryptophan, so a read error is the likely source. The rearrangement joins TRBV6-1 to TRBJ1-1; a weak D match, TRBD1 (6 bases). The CDR3 length is 14 residues. Looked up from germline, CDR1 is MNHNS and CDR2 is SASEGT. V lost 7 bases, J lost 3 bases, and 15 bases lay in between. In DNA, the CDR3 is TGTGCCAGCATCGGAACCACAGGGTACACTGAAGCTTTCTCT. This translates into CASIGTTGYTEAFS.

The chain has TRBV7-2 and TRBJ2-7; 8 bases map to TRBD1. Germline assignment: CDR1 SGHTA and CDR2 FQGNSA. The CDR3 loop spans 14 amino acids. Trimming at V came to 3 bases and at J to 4 bases, leaving 5 bases not matched to a gene. The DNA for the CDR3 is TGTGCCAGCAGCTTCCCCGGGACAGGTTACGAGCAGTACTTC. It yields the protein CASSFPGTGYEQYF. Drawing the rest from reference TRBV7-2 and TRBJ2-7, the complete variable domain is GAGVSQSPSNKVTEKGKDVELRCDPISGHTALYWYRQSLGQGLEFLIYFQGNSAPDKSGLPSDRFSAERTGGSVSTLTIQRTQQEDSAVYLCASSFPGTGYEQYFGPGTRLTVT.

This clonotype was detected many times. This chain links TRBV5-6 with TRBJ1-1, with D unclear. Trimming shortened V by 0 bases and J by 1 base, and 10 bases separated the two germline ends. CDR1 and CDR2 from the germline V gene are SGHDT and YYEEEE. CDR3 length: 15 residues. This chain's CDR3 is CASSLGGRPNTEAFF. DNA for the CDR3: TGTGCCAGCAGCTTGGGAGGGAGACCGAACACTGAAGCTTTCTTT. Using reference TRBV5-6 and TRBJ1-1 for the parts outside the CDR3, the full variable domain is DAGVTQSPTHLIKTRGQQVTLRCSPKSGHDTVSWYQQALGQGPQFIFQYYEEEERQRGNFPDRFSGHQFPNYSSELNVNALLLGDSALYLCASSLGGRPNTEAFFGQGTRLTVV.

This clonotype appeared a few times. V usage is TRBV7-3 and J usage is TRBJ2-5; 9 bases agree with TRBD1. After removal of 5 bases from V and 4 bases from J, the junction contained 5 bases not matched to a gene. Germline V gene lookup returns CDR1 SGHTA and CDR2 FQGTGA. The CDR3 is 14 amino acids. In nucleotides, the CDR3 is TGTGCCAGCAGCATAGGGACAGGGACAGAGACCCAGTACTTC. Translating gives CASSIGTGTETQYF.

This clonotype was counted ten times or more. The chain couples TRBV6-5 to TRBJ2-2; no definite D call. The germline V gene has CDR1 MNHEY and CDR2 SVGAGI. The germline V and J ends were trimmed by 2 bases and 0 bases, with 7 bases remaining between them. The length of the CDR3 is 15 residues. CDR3 bases: TGTGCCAGCAGTTACGAGCTTTCGAACACCGGGGAGCTGTTTTTT. It is translated as CASSYELSNTGELFF.

The chain links TRBV11-2 to TRBJ2-3, with D unresolved. Deletions cut 3 bases from V and 2 bases from J, with 12 bases between. This CDR3 is 15 amino acids long. CDR1 and CDR2 from the germline V gene are SGHAT and FQNNGV. CDR3 sequence reads: CASSFLSRTTDTQYF. CDR3 nucleotides: TGTGCCAGCAGCTTCTTAAGCCGTACCACAGATACGCAGTATTTT.

The rearrangement links TRBV27 to TRBJ2-3; the match to TRBD1 covers 7 bases. The ends lost 10 bases at V and 4 bases at J; junction bases unmatched: 5. The CDR3 length is 12 residues. Looked up from germline, CDR1 is MNHEY and CDR2 is SMNVEV (reference sequence). The CDR3 here is CATLDRADTQYF. CDR3 in DNA: TGTGCCACTCTAGACAGGGCAGATACGCAGTATTTT.

This clonotype was recorded many times. This sequence joins TRBV11-1 and TRBJ2-5; a possible D gene is TRBD2 (5 bases). CDR1 and CDR2 (germline): SGHAT, FQDESV (reference sequence). Trimming removed 4 bases at V and 5 bases at J, with 26 bases between. The CDR3 contains 18 residues. The CDR3 DNA is TGTGCCAGCAGCTCCGGACTCGAGACTAACCCCTACGTGGAGACCCAGTACTTC. Translating it yields CASSSGLETNPYVETQYF.

V is TRBV28 and J is TRBJ2-5; no definite D call. There are 14 residues in the CDR3. Trimming cost V 2 bases and J 1 base, with 8 bases left between them. Germline V gene sequence: CDR1 MDHEN, CDR2 SYDVKM. This CDR3 is CASSLARTQETQYF. The CDR3 nucleotides are TGTGCCAGCAGTTTAGCGAGAACCCAAGAGACCCAGTACTTC.

This clonotype was counted ten times or more. The V gene is TRBV27, the J gene TRBJ2-7; 9 bases are a match to TRBD1. This CDR3 region has 16 residues. V lost 5 bases to trimming and J lost 2 bases; unmatched junction nucleotides: 10. Looked up from germline, CDR1 is MNHEY and CDR2 is SMNVEV (reference sequence). The CDR3 region is CASSPLGTGTTYEQYF. As DNA, the CDR3 is TGTGCCAGCAGTCCCCTCGGGACAGGGACGACCTACGAGCAGTACTTC.

This clonotype was observed many times. V usage is TRBV6-1 and J usage is TRBJ1-5; the D is unclear. Trimming left V 6 bases short and J 4 bases short, with 7 bases between. Germline lookup yields CDR1 MNHNS and CDR2 SASEGT. This CDR3 has 12 residues. CDR3 in DNA: TGTGCCAGCAGGGACGGAAATCAGCCCCAGCATTTT. This translates into CASRDGNQPQHF.

This clonotype has ten or more counts. The chain recombines TRBV6-5 with TRBJ1-1, with D unresolved. V lost 3 bases to trimming and J lost 0 bases, with 2 bases between them. The germline CDR1 and CDR2 sequences are MNHEY and SVGAGI. CDR3 size: 12 residues. CDR3 protein: CASSYLNTEAFF. CDR3 nucleotide sequence: TGTGCCAGCAGTTATCTGAACACTGAAGCTTTCTTT.

This clonotype appeared many times. CDR3 in DNA: TGTGCCAGCAGCGCACCGAATCAGCCCCAGCATTTT. Protein sequence: CASSAPNQPQHF. This chain uses TRBV6-5 with TRBJ1-5; D ambiguous. Trimming stripped 6 bases from V and 4 bases from J, with 7 bases between. This CDR3 is 12 amino acids long. From germline, CDR1 is MNHEY and CDR2 SVGAGI.

The J gene is TRBJ2-5, the V gene TRBV20-1; D might be TRBD2 (7 bases). Deletions cut 0 bases from V and 5 bases from J, with 16 bases between. This CDR3 contains 15 residues. The germline gives CDR1 DFQATT, CDR2 SNEGSKA (reference sequence). The CDR3, as DNA: TGCAGTGCTAGAGATAGACTGCGGGGGCGGGAGACCCAGTACTTC. Its translation is CSARDRLRGRETQYF.

The chain joins TRBV12-3 or TRBV12-4 to TRBJ2-3, with D possibly matching TRBD2 (5 bases). V lost 7 bases and J 2 bases, leaving 13 bases between the germline ends. The CDR3 has 14 residues. Here the CDR3 DNA reads TGTGCCAGCAACGACTATCCCCTCACAGATACGCAGTATTTT. This codes for CASNDYPLTDTQYF.